The next 16 T cell receptor beta chains were all read from a single sample in a study of blood T cells in healthy people across ages. The authors ran a second PCR of roughly 7 to 11 cycles using a sample-barcoded 5' primer and a J-beta primer mix. TCRdb re-called the 5' RACE reads through MiXCR, storing one row per CDR3 protein. Among approximately 800,000 distinct CDR3 sequences listed, under 30% were seen once. These records were also assigned to another study, of T cells of mothers and their children.

The sequencing sample was made of blood. These TCRs come from a boy younger than 18 in good health.

V gene TRBV9 combines with J gene TRBJ2-3, with a tentative D call TRBD1 (5 bases). The CDR3 totals 14 residues. Trimming stripped 0 bases from V and 4 bases from J, with 9 bases between. CDR1 and CDR2 from the germline V gene are SGDLS and YYNGEE. In DNA, the CDR3 is TGTGCCAGCAGCGTAGCCCAGGGCCCAGATACGCAGTATTTT. Residues: CASSVAQGPDTQYF.

The rearrangement links TRBV29-1 to TRBJ2-5; 9 bases fit TRBD2. The germline V gene encodes CDR1 SQVTM and CDR2 ANQGSEA. The CDR3 is 13 residues long. J gave up 7 bases and V 4 bases, and 7 bases lay outside the gene matches. The CDR3 nucleotides read TGCAGCGTTGGGGCTAGCGGGGTGTCGACCCAGTACTTC. Its protein is CSVGASGVSTQYF.

Only a few counts were recorded for this clonotype. The germline gene is not matched at one end of the junction; a read error may be the cause. The CDR3 is CAGRLDRGHETQYF. As DNA, the CDR3 is TGTGCCGGCAGGCTGGACAGGGGGCATGAGACCCAGTACTTC. The V and J genes are TRBV28 and TRBJ2-5; 11 positions agree with TRBD1. The CDR3 has 14 residues. Germline V CDR1 and CDR2: MDHEN, SYDVKM.

V and J are TRBV19 and TRBJ2-7, with 8 positions matching TRBD2. Germline assignment: CDR1 LNHDA and CDR2 SQIVND (reference sequence). J was trimmed by 3 bases and V by 3 bases; bases with no gene match: 10. The CDR3 is 16 residues long. The CDR3 loop is CASSIRLANTDYEQYF. CDR3 in DNA: TGTGCCAGTAGTATCCGACTAGCGAACACCGACTACGAGCAGTACTTC. Variable domain in full (rest from reference TRBV19 and TRBJ2-7): DGGITQSPKYLFRKEGQNVTLSCEQNLNHDAMYWYRQDPGQGLRLIYYSQIVNDFQKGDIAEGYSVSREKKESFPLTVTSAQKNPTAFYLCASSIRLANTDYEQYFGPGTRLTVT.

V usage is TRBV7-2 and J usage is TRBJ2-1, with no clear D. This CDR3 is 14 amino acids long. The V end lost 2 bases, the J end lost 0 bases, and 5 bases lay between the germline ends. Germline V gene sequence: CDR1 SGHTA, CDR2 FQGNSA. The CDR3, as DNA: TGTGCCAGCAGCTTAATAGACTCCTACAATGAGCAGTTCTTC. It codes for CASSLIDSYNEQFF.

The CDR3 region is CASSLLAGDQETQYF. The CDR3 DNA reads as TGTGCCAGCAGTTTATTAGCGGGGGATCAAGAGACCCAGTACTTC. The chain is built from TRBV6-6 and TRBJ2-5; 9 nucleotides match TRBD2. The CDR3 has 15 residues. With V trimmed by 4 bases and J by 2 bases, 5 bases remained unmatched. Germline V lookup: CDR1 MNHNY, CDR2 SVGAGI (reference sequence).

The V call is TRBV13, the J call TRBJ2-4, with D tentatively TRBD1 or TRBD2 (5 bases each). The V end was cut by 3 bases, the J end by 0 bases, with 15 bases between. The CDR3 loop spans 17 amino acids. Germline values: CDR1 PRHDT, CDR2 FYEKMQ (reference sequence). The CDR3 is CASSFSQGPLAKNIQYF. CDR3 DNA sequence: TGTGCCAGCAGCTTCAGCCAGGGACCACTAGCCAAAAACATTCAGTACTTC.

This clonotype was found a few times. V and J are TRBV20-1 and TRBJ2-3, with D unresolved. Trimming took 6 bases from V and 0 from J, leaving 10 bases between them. The CDR3 covers 13 residues. Germline V gene sequence: CDR1 DFQATT, CDR2 SNEGSKA (reference sequence). This CDR3 is CSALTRSTDTQYF. The DNA of the CDR3 is TGCAGTGCCCTAACCCGAAGCACAGATACGCAGTATTTT.

This clonotype appeared a single time. Germline and junction disagree at one end, which may indicate a read error. V usage is TRBV12-3 or TRBV12-4 and J usage is TRBJ2-5; 9 bases match TRBD1. CDR3 size: 15 residues. The CDR3: CTSSPGQGIGETQYF. The CDR3 coding sequence is TGTACCAGCAGTCCCGGACAGGGGATTGGGGAGACCCAGTACTTC.

The chain is built from TRBV2 and TRBJ2-2; 7 bases fit TRBD2. Germline assignment: CDR1 SNHLY and CDR2 FYNNEI. The CDR3 consists of 15 residues. V shed 3 bases, J shed 3 bases, and the junction held 4 bases outside the gene matches. CDR3 sequence reads: CASSEPSGDTGELFF. Written as DNA, the CDR3 is TGTGCCAGCAGTGAGCCTAGCGGCGACACCGGGGAGCTGTTTTTT.

This clonotype was detected only a few times. The gene calls are TRBV12-5 and TRBJ2-5; D may be TRBD2 (6 bases). The CDR3 extends over 16 amino acids. Trimming stripped 6 bases from V and 0 bases from J, with 17 bases between. Germline lookup yields CDR1 LGHNT and CDR2 FRNRAP. The CDR3 region is CASGGPQGLYQETQYF. CDR3 in DNA: TGTGCTAGTGGGGGCCCCCAGGGACTGTACCAAGAGACCCAGTACTTC.

The V call is TRBV5-1, the J call TRBJ1-6; 9 bases fit TRBD1. Losses at the gene ends were 1 base for V and 9 bases for J; bases not matched to a gene: 11. Germline CDR1 and CDR2: SGHRS and YFSETQ. The CDR3 contains 17 residues. DNA for the CDR3: TGCGCCAGCAGCTTGACCCATCCACAGGGGGCTTTTTCACCCCTCCACTTT. Translated: CASSLTHPQGAFSPLHF.

The chain employs TRBV5-1 and TRBJ2-4; 8 bases align to TRBD1. The germline V gene has CDR1 SGHRS and CDR2 YFSETQ. This CDR3 is 17 amino acids long. Trimming at V came to 4 bases and at J to 0 bases, leaving 9 bases not matched to a gene. CDR3 nucleotide sequence: TGCGCCAGCAGCCTGGACAGGGAAGAAGAAGCCAAAAACATTCAGTACTTC. Amino acid sequence: CASSLDREEEAKNIQYF.

This clonotype has more than one count but fewer than ten. This sequence joins TRBV7-3 and TRBJ2-7; 8 bases line up with TRBD2. The CDR3 spans 13 residues. V lost 5 bases, J lost 5 bases, and 5 bases stayed unmatched. CDR1 and CDR2 from the germline V gene are SGHTA and FQGTGA. CDR3 sequence: CASSPTAGDEQYF. CDR3 bases: TGTGCCAGCAGCCCGACAGCGGGGGACGAGCAGTACTTC.

The chain joins TRBV6-1 to TRBJ2-2; D not certain. CDR3 length: 17 amino acids. Germline V gene lookup returns CDR1 MNHNS and CDR2 SASEGT. Trimming removed 0 bases from V and 1 base from J, with 12 bases in between. The CDR3 nucleotides are TGTGCCAGCAGTGAAGCGCTCGGCGGCCTGAACACCGGGGAGCTGTTTTTT. Amino acids: CASSEALGGLNTGELFF.

This clonotype was observed a few times. The J gene is TRBJ2-5, the V gene TRBV7-6; 7 bases are shared with TRBD1. The germline V gene encodes CDR1 SGHVS and CDR2 FNYEAQ. This CDR3 is 15 amino acids long. The trim removed 5 bases at V and 5 bases at J, leaving 11 bases unmatched. Written as DNA, the CDR3 is TGTGCCAGCAGCCTAGGGACAGTTGGTCGGGAGACCCAGTACTTC. This translates into CASSLGTVGRETQYF.